Each of the 16 T cell receptor beta chains below was sequenced from the same sample in a study of Tregs in tolerant kidney transplant recipients. This table comes from immunoSEQ multiplex PCR, and its TCRdb copy is limited to in-frame clones, with some not included. The sample records about 64,000 clones, about 87% being singletons. Mixed chimerism was transient after nonmyeloablative marrow transplants from related graft donors. Source: CD4+ T cells from blood (PBMCs), taken 6 months after the transplant. These receptors were collected from a human patient who received a combined kidney and bone marrow transplant. The T cells may partly be graft donor cells.

The rearrangement uses TRBV11-3 and TRBJ1-1, with D hard to call. Trimming left V 1 base short and J 1 base short, with 13 bases between. Germline CDR1 and CDR2: SGHNT and YENEEA. This CDR3 has 16 residues. CDR3 sequence reads: CASSLGWQRPNTEAFF. The DNA for the CDR3 is TGTGCCAGCAGCTTAGGTTGGCAGAGGCCGAACACTGAAGCTTTCTTT.

The chain employs TRBV5-4 and TRBJ1-1, with D uncertain. Trimming removed 7 bases from V and 1 base from J, with 11 bases in between. CDR1 is SGHNT, CDR2 YYREEE, per germline (reference sequence). The CDR3 spans 13 residues. This CDR3 is CASSPTQNTEAFF. CDR3 DNA sequence: TGTGCCAGCTCTCCGACACAGAACACTGAAGCTTTCTTT.

The chain links TRBV11-1 to TRBJ2-7; D is perhaps TRBD1 (5 bases). V lost 10 bases, J lost 4 bases, and 14 bases lay in between. Germline CDR1 is SGHAT and CDR2 is FQDESV (reference sequence). The CDR3 sequence is 12 residues long. The CDR3 sequence: CATSSQGYEQYF. The DNA for the CDR3 is TGTGCCACCTCATCTCAGGGATACGAGCAGTACTTC.

This clone was counted only a few times. V and J are TRBV4-1 and TRBJ1-5; TRBD1 aligns across 9 bases. The CDR3 totals 15 residues. The germline CDR1 and CDR2 sequences are MGHRA and YSYEKL. Losses at the gene ends were 1 base for V and 8 bases for J; bases not matched to a gene: 6. CDR3 sequence: CASSQGGTGYEPQHF. The CDR3 bases are TGCGCCAGCAGCCAAGGGGGGACAGGGTATGAGCCCCAGCATTTT.

The chain is built from TRBV27 and TRBJ2-2; 10 bases are a match to TRBD2. The CDR3 extends over 17 amino acids. V was clipped by 5 bases and J by 1 base; unmatched bases: 7. Germline loops: CDR1 MNHEY, CDR2 SMNVEV (reference sequence). CDR3 residues: CASSRFSSGGNTGELFF. The CDR3 coding sequence is TGTGCCAGCAGTCGCTTTTCTAGCGGGGGGAACACCGGGGAGCTGTTTTTT.

CDR3 loop: CASSLSGANVLTF. The CDR3 DNA reads as TGCGCCAGCAGCCTCTCTGGGGCCAACGTCCTGACTTTC. This rearrangement joins TRBV5-1 to TRBJ2-6; D ambiguous. The germline CDR1 and CDR2 sequences are SGHRS and YFSETQ. The CDR3 runs 13 residues. Between the trimmed V and J ends, which lost 4 bases and 0 bases, there was a span of 2 bases.

The chain uses TRBV19 and TRBJ2-3; TRBD2 matches at 8 bases. V dropped 8 bases and J dropped 3; count of bases not matched to a gene: 4. CDR1 LNHDA and CDR2 SQIVND come from the germline V gene (reference sequence). This CDR3 is built from 13 residues. The CDR3 loop is CASQAGGTDTQYF. The CDR3 DNA follows: TGTGCCAGTCAGGCGGGAGGAACAGATACGCAGTATTTT.

The chain joins TRBV29-1 to TRBJ1-1, with 8 bases lining up with TRBD1. Germline-derived CDR1 and CDR2 are SQVTM and ANQGSEA. CDR3 length equals 13 residues. The trim removed 7 bases at V and 1 base at J, leaving 5 bases unmatched. The CDR3 nucleotides read TGCAGCGGTGGACAGGGTTGGAACACTGAAGCTTTCTTT. Translated, it gives CSGGQGWNTEAFF.

V and J are TRBV5-1 and TRBJ2-1, with 7 bases identical to TRBD2. V was pared by 7 bases and J by 1 base, with 5 bases of the junction left unmatched. The CDR3 runs to 14 residues. The germline gives CDR1 SGHRS, CDR2 YFSETQ. DNA for the CDR3: TGCGCCAGCTCCATACTAGCGTCCTACAATGAGCAGTTCTTC. This sequence encodes CASSILASYNEQFF.

This sequence joins TRBV16 and TRBJ1-5; 7 bases are shared with TRBD1. This CDR3 spans 16 amino acids. In germline, CDR1 is KGHSY, CDR2 FQNENV. V shed 1 base, J shed 0 bases, and the junction held 3 bases outside the gene matches. CDR3 loop: CASSQLTGYSNQPQHF. CDR3 DNA: TGTGCCAGCAGCCAATTGACAGGGTATAGCAATCAGCCCCAGCATTTT.

The chain recombines TRBV6-6 with TRBJ2-7; D remains ambiguous. V lost 0 bases and J 3 bases, leaving 12 bases between the germline ends. This CDR3 region has 15 residues. Germline CDR1 reads MNHNY; CDR2 reads SVGAGI (reference sequence). CDR3 nucleotide sequence: TGTGCCAGCAGTTACTCGCCAGGTTCTTACTACGAGCAGTACTTC. The encoded protein is CASSYSPGSYYEQYF.

The chain carries TRBV4-1 and TRBJ1-2; TRBD1 matches at 8 bases. CDR3 length: 18 amino acids. J gave up 0 bases and V 3 bases, and 12 bases lay outside the gene matches. CDR1 is MGHRA and CDR2 is YSYEKL in the germline V gene. The CDR3 DNA reads TGCGCCAGCAGCCAGGAGGTCCGGACAGGGCCGTCTAACTATGGCTACACCTTC. Translating gives CASSQEVRTGPSNYGYTF.

The gene calls are TRBV27 and TRBJ2-7, with TRBD1 as a possible D gene (6 bases). V lost 5 bases, J lost 1 base, and 12 bases lay in between. Germline V gene sequence: CDR1 MNHEY, CDR2 SMNVEV (reference sequence). This CDR3 spans 14 amino acids. The CDR3 DNA follows: TGTGCCAGCAGTCCTCCGACAGGTTCCTACGAGCAGTACTTC. Protein sequence: CASSPPTGSYEQYF.

The chain uses TRBV4-3 and TRBJ2-1, with D hard to call. Trimming cost V 3 bases and J 3 bases, with 15 bases left between them. Germline-derived CDR1 and CDR2 are LGHNA and YSLEER. This CDR3 region has 16 residues. CDR3 residues: CASSHGLGSLYNEQFF. The DNA for the CDR3 is TGCGCCAGCAGCCATGGGTTGGGCTCCCTCTACAATGAGCAGTTCTTC.

This chain links TRBV16 with TRBJ2-7; 10 bases line up with TRBD1. This CDR3 has 15 amino acids. Germline assignment: CDR1 KGHSY and CDR2 FQNENV. The V segment lost 4 bases and the J segment 2 bases; nucleotides outside the gene matches: 5. The CDR3 is CASSLRTGGAYEQYF. The CDR3 nucleotides are TGTGCCAGCAGCCTTCGGACAGGGGGGGCCTACGAGCAGTACTTC. Full variable domain (missing parts from reference TRBV16 and TRBJ2-7): GEEVAQTPKHLVRGEGQKAKLYCAPIKGHSYVFWYQQVLKNEFKFLISFQNENVFDETGMPKERFSAKCLPNSPCSLEIQATKLEDSAVYFCASSLRTGGAYEQYFGPGTRLTVT.

The rearrangement uses TRBV5-1 and TRBJ1-2; D not resolved. The CDR3 spans 13 residues. Between the trimmed V and J ends, which lost 5 bases and 7 bases, there was a span of 15 bases. Looked up from germline, CDR1 is SGHRS and CDR2 is YFSETQ. CDR3 loop: CASSSGPGPGYTF. In DNA form, the CDR3 reads TGCGCCAGCAGTAGCGGGCCCGGGCCTGGCTACACCTTC.